The present T cell receptor (beta chain) was sequenced within a study of CD8 T cells in Susac syndrome. The multiple sclerosis controls, all treatment-naive patients, had relapsing-remitting disease that was stable or active. The CD8+ and CD4+ T cells were negatively isolated, with the TEMRA cells enriched by FACS. RNA was extracted with the RNeasy kit, and a quantity of about 0.45 to 1 ug was reverse transcribed using random hexamers. Across 54 Vbeta and 13 Jbeta, immunoSEQ multiplex PCR amplified TCR beta CDR3. TCRdb reprocessed the immunoSEQ multiplex PCR reads via MiXCR and lists one record per CDR3 protein. The sample lists roughly 200,000 distinct CDR3 sequences; roughly 95% were seen once. Trimming took 0 bases from V and 4 from J, leaving 13 bases between them. Germline V lookup: CDR1 SGDLS, CDR2 YYNGEE. This CDR3 contains 15 residues.

The sequenced sample was CD8+ T cells from PBMCs. This clonotype was sampled from a human donor with multiple sclerosis. The chain uses TRBV9 and TRBJ1-2, with D possibly matching TRBD1 (5 bases). CDR3 coding DNA: TGTGCCAGCAGCGTAGGGGGCAGGCCCACCTATGGCTACACCTTC. This sequence encodes CASSVGGRPTYGYTF.